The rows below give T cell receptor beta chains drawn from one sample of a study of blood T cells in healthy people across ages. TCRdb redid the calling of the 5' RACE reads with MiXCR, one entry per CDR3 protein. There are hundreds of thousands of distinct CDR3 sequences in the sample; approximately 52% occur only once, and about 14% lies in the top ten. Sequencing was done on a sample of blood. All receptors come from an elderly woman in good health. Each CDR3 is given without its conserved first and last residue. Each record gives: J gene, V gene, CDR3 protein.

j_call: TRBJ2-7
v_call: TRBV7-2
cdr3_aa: ASSLGREGRYEQY

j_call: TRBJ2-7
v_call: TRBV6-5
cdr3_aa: ASSSQGPDSYEQY

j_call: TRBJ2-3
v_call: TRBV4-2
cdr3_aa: ASSQPTSGGTDTQY

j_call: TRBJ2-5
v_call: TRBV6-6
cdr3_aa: ASSPPGVQETQY

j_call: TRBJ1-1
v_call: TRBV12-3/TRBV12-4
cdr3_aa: ASSFQKALNTEAF

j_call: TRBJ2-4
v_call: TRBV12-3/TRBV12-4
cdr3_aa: ASSSTELKNIQY

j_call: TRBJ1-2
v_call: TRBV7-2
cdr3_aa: ASSLGTAYGYT

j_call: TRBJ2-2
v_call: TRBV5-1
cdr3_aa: ASSPRLAGDNTGELF

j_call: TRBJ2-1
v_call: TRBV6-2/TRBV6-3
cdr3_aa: ASSYRANEQF

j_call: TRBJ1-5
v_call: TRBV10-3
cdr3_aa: AISESRGVSNQPQH

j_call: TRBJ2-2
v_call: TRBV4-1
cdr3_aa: ASSQEMRLAGSNAGELF

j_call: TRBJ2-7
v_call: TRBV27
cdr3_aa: ASSFGWGDEQY

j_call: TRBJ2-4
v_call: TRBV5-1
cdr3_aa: ASSPGRTGGNIQY

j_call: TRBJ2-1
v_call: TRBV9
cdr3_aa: ASSVEGGLGNEQF

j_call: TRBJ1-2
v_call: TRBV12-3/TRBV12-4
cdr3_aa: ASSFGRTDDYGYT

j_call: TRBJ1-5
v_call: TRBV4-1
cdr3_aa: ASSQAPTGEGNQPQH

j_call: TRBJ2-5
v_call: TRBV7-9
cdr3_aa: AIEAQY

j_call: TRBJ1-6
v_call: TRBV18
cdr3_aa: ASSLKTGLSPLH

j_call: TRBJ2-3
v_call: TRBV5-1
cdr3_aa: ASSLTSAADTQY

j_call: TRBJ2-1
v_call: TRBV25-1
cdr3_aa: ASSESLLPASHSSYNEQF

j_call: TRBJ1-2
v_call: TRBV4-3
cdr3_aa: ASSQVTQGLQGYT

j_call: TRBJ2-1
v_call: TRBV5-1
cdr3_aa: ASSLAVYYNEQF

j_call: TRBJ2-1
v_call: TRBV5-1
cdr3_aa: ASSPLAGQGNNEQF

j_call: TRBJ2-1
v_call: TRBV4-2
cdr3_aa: ASSQGGQDEQF

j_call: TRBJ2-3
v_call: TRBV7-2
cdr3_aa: ASSPSPSSGAGYTQY

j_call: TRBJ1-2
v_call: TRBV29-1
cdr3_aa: SVDRGQVGYT

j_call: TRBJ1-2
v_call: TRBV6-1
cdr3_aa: ASSLDREVWLGGYT

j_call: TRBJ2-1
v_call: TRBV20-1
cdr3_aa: SALGRSANEQF

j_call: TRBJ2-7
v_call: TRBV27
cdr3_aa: ASSQFVGQGGYEQY

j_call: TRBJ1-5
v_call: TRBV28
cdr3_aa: ASSTRTGASNQPQH

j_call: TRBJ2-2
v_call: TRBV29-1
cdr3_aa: SAGRTGELF

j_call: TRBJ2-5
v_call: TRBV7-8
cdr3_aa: VSSLGGGAGNRQY